This entry is about one T cell receptor (beta chain). The ends lost 5 bases at V and 1 base at J; junction bases unmatched: 2. Looked up from germline, CDR1 is MNHEY and CDR2 is SVGEGT. The CDR3 is 14 amino acids. Some clones are missing from TCRdb's copy, which holds only in-frame ones; the method was immunoSEQ multiplex PCR. There are around 88,000 clones in the sample; more than 65% occur only once, and about 4.1% lies in the top ten. This entry comes from a study of blood T cell repertoires in COVID-19. Background on the study: The samples span acute and convalescent COVID-19 from the United States, Italy and Spain.

The sequencing sample was made of peripheral blood. The TCR originated in a man aged 55 to 70 with acute or convalescent COVID-19. The V call is TRBV6-2 or TRBV6-3, the J call TRBJ1-5; 7 bases align to TRBD1. The CDR3 loop reads CASSTDRSNQPQHF. CDR3 bases: TGTGCCAGCAGTACGGACAGGAGCAATCAGCCCCAGCATTTT.